This TCR beta chain was retrieved from a study of metastatic and nonmetastatic thyroid tumors. TCRdb re-analyzed the PCR reads through MiXCR. The sample includes approximately 20,000 clones, 25% to 30% of them seen just once. Germline lookup yields CDR1 SNHLY and CDR2 FYNNEI. The CDR3 runs to 14 residues. Trimming took 6 bases from V and 0 from J, leaving 10 bases between them. No treatment of any kind had been given to any patient before thyroid surgery. At least ten counts were recorded for this clone. The TCR comes from a female donor with papillary thyroid cancer or a benign thyroid nodule (not recorded which). Some clones in this sample may be carry-over from other donors' samples. This chain joins TRBV2 and TRBJ2-3; D may be TRBD2 (6 bases). Sequences were obtained from tumor tissue. The CDR3 is CASSEDYSTDTQYF. The CDR3 DNA reads TGTGCCAGCAGCGAGGACTATAGCACAGATACGCAGTATTTT.